This TCR beta chain was captured in a study of blood T cell repertoires in COVID-19. Overall study context: Specimens from acute and convalescent COVID-19 originated in the United States, Italy and Spain. Nucleic acid was either cDNA or gDNA, and it came from T cells, B-cell-depleted T cells, or PBMCs.

Method: immunoSEQ multiplex PCR; TCRdb's copy keeps in-frame clones and lacks some. The sample carries 90,000 to 95,000 clones, around nine tenths recorded once. In germline, CDR1 is MDHEN, CDR2 SYDVKM. The CDR3 has 15 amino acids. The V and J ends lost 5 bases and 8 bases respectively, with 16 bases between them. The chain has TRBV28 and TRBJ1-6; D is possibly TRBD1 (6 bases). The TCR sequence derives from a woman aged 80 or over with active COVID-19. Material: peripheral blood. CDR3 region: CASSPPPGTHSPLHF. The CDR3 DNA follows: TGTGCCAGCAGTCCTCCCCCGGGGACACATTCACCCCTCCACTTT. Together with reference TRBV28 and TRBJ1-6, the CDR3 gives the full variable domain: DVKVTQSSRYLVKRTGEKVFLECVQDMDHENMFWYRQDPGLGLRLIYFSYDVKMKEKGDIPEGYSVSREKKERFSLILESASTNQTSMYLCASSPPPGTHSPLHFGNGTRLTVT.